This T cell receptor beta chain was observed in a study of cytomegalovirus exposure and HLA in healthy donors. Trimming removed 2 bases from V and 10 bases from J; junction bases left unmatched: 8. The CDR3 runs to 16 residues. Looked up from germline, CDR1 is MNHNS and CDR2 is SASEGT. As for this clone: No antigen is known for it.

The study, taken as a whole, reports: A previous analysis found most TCR beta V segments productive roughly 90% or roughly 30% of the time. Available immune exposure information was restricted to CMV serostatus only. TCR beta sequences numbering 15,000 to 20,000 were associated with HLA alleles at 0.05 false discovery rate in a later analysis.

Use of 60 Vbeta and 13 Jbeta primers characterized the PCR. Clones were sequenced by immunoSEQ multiplex PCR, and TCRdb holds only the in-frame ones, with some missing. Among around 130,000 clones listed, about 75% were seen once. Input material: PBMCs. The gene calls are TRBV6-1 and TRBJ2-1, with 13 bases matching TRBD2. The sequence derives from a woman aged 35 to 49 in good health and CMV-seropositive. Here the CDR3 reads CASSELVGLAGEEQFF. The CDR3 DNA follows: TGTGCCAGCAGTGAATTGGTCGGACTAGCGGGGGAGGAGCAGTTCTTC.